The 27 T cell receptor beta chains below were found in one sample sequenced in a study of blood T cell repertoires in COVID-19. Clones were read by immunoSEQ multiplex PCR, and TCRdb kept only the in-frame ones, dropping some. The sample carries about 40,000 clones, roughly nine tenths recorded once. The sample consisted of peripheral blood. All receptors come from a woman aged 25 to 39 in a cohort sampled during active COVID-19.

The chain has TRBV30 and TRBJ2-7; 9 positions match TRBD1. The CDR3 is made up of 14 amino acids. Germline V lookup: CDR1 GTSNPN, CDR2 SVGIG (reference sequence). Unmatched junction bases numbered 7, after V lost 5 bases and J lost 2 bases. The CDR3 region is CAWVRDRAAYEQYF. In DNA form, the CDR3 reads TGTGCCTGGGTCCGGGACAGGGCGGCCTACGAGCAGTACTTC.

J is TRBJ2-6 and V is TRBV5-1; D call uncertain. V was clipped by 1 base and J by 0 bases, with 5 bases between them. This CDR3 is built from 15 residues. Germline V gene data show CDR1 as SGHRS and CDR2 as YFSETQ. CDR3 DNA: TGCGCCAGCAGCTTGACGAGCTCTGGGGCCAACGTCCTGACTTTC. It specifies CASSLTSSGANVLTF.

V gene TRBV30 combines with J gene TRBJ1-1; D call uncertain. The CDR3 runs 12 residues. CDR1 and CDR2 (germline): GTSNPN, SVGIG (reference sequence). Trimming took off 1 base at V and 2 bases at J, with 5 bases between the two ends. For the CDR3, the DNA is TGTGCCTGGAGTGCCCTAAACACTGAAGCTTTCTTT. Translation gives CAWSALNTEAFF.

The chain has TRBV5-5 and TRBJ2-1, with 11 bases aligning to TRBD2. The ends lost 1 base at V and 4 bases at J; junction bases unmatched: 4. The CDR3 consists of 16 residues. The germline gives CDR1 SGHKS, CDR2 YYEKEE (reference sequence). The CDR3 region has the DNA TGTGCCAGCAGCTTGCAACTAGCGGGAGCGTACAATGAGCAGTTCTTC. This encodes CASSLQLAGAYNEQFF.

The chain recombines TRBV19 with TRBJ2-1; D might be TRBD2 (5 bases). V gave up 5 bases and J gave up 8 bases, with 13 bases separating them. The germline V gene encodes CDR1 LNHDA and CDR2 SQIVND (reference sequence). This CDR3 spans 13 amino acids. This CDR3 is CASSLRSGDEQFF. The CDR3, as DNA: TGTGCCAGTAGTCTCCGTTCCGGGGATGAGCAGTTCTTC.

V is TRBV6-5 and J is TRBJ2-7; 7 bases fit TRBD1. Germline V lookup: CDR1 MNHEY, CDR2 SVGAGI. The CDR3 consists of 15 residues. Trimming at V came to 5 bases and at J to 0 bases, leaving 7 bases not matched to a gene. CDR3: CASSTDRLSSYEQYF. CDR3 in DNA: TGTGCCAGCAGTACGGACAGGTTGAGCTCCTACGAGCAGTACTTC.

The gene calls are TRBV9 and TRBJ2-2, with 9 bases that match TRBD2. V was pared by 0 bases and J by 6 bases, with 15 bases of the junction left unmatched. This CDR3 is built from 19 residues. Germline-derived CDR1 and CDR2 are SGDLS and YYNGEE. The CDR3 spells CASSVASLPGTSRAGELFF. CDR3 sequence (DNA): TGTGCCAGCAGCGTAGCCTCCCTTCCCGGGACTAGCAGGGCCGGGGAGCTGTTTTTT.

This clone was seen just once. The gene calls are TRBV6-4 and TRBJ2-1; maybe TRBD2 (5 bases). The CDR3 consists of 15 residues. V was cut by 6 bases and J by 3 bases, with 15 bases left in between. From germline, CDR1 is MRHNA and CDR2 SNTAGT. The CDR3, as DNA: TGTGCCAGCAGCCTACCGGACTGGATCTACAATGAGCAGTTCTTC. Translating gives CASSLPDWIYNEQFF.

The V and J genes are TRBV5-1 and TRBJ1-3; no clear D gene. The length of the CDR3 is 15 residues. V lost 4 bases to trimming and J lost 2 bases, with 13 bases between them. CDR1 and CDR2 (germline): SGHRS, YFSETQ. The CDR3 reads CASSLRGFAGNTIYF. The CDR3 DNA reads as TGCGCCAGCAGCCTTCGGGGATTTGCTGGAAACACCATATATTTT.

The rearrangement uses TRBV20-1 and TRBJ2-2, with TRBD1 matching 8 bases. Trimming took 3 bases from V and 3 from J; bases not matched to a gene: 6. In germline, CDR1 is DFQATT, CDR2 SNEGSKA (reference sequence). The CDR3 sequence is 15 residues long. CDR3 nucleotide sequence: TGCAGTGCTAGTCGACAGGGACAGGACACCGGGGAGCTGTTTTTT. It codes for CSASRQGQDTGELFF.

The chain carries TRBV11-3 and TRBJ2-3; possibly TRBD2 for D (7 bases). The length of the CDR3 is 17 residues. CDR1 and CDR2 from the germline V gene are SGHNT and YENEEA. V was cut by 2 bases and J by 0 bases, with 15 bases left in between. Here the CDR3 reads CASSLTGAGASTDTQYF. The CDR3, as DNA: TGTGCCAGCAGCTTAACGGGGGCGGGAGCGAGCACAGATACGCAGTATTTT. The full variable domain, with the rest looked up from reference TRBV11-3 and TRBJ2-3, is EAGVVQSPRYKIIEKKQPVAFWCNPISGHNTLYWYLQNLGQGPELLIRYENEEAVDDSQLPKDRFSAERLKGVDSTLKIQPAELGDSAVYLCASSLTGAGASTDTQYFGPGTRLTVL.

Only one count was recorded for this clone. The genes are TRBV10-2 and TRBJ2-3; a possible D gene is TRBD2 (6 bases). Germline V lookup: CDR1 WSHSY, CDR2 SAAADI. The CDR3 extends over 14 amino acids. The V gene lost 7 bases and the J gene lost 6 bases, with 17 bases spanning the gap. The CDR3, as DNA: TGCGCCAGCAAGAGGGAGGAGTGGTCGGATACGCAGTATTTT. Translating gives CASKREEWSDTQYF.

This chain links TRBV30 with TRBJ1-1; 9 nucleotides line up with TRBD1. The CDR3 runs to 14 residues. V lost 5 bases to trimming and J lost 0 bases; unmatched junction nucleotides: 4. Germline CDR1 and CDR2: GTSNPN and SVGIG (reference sequence). The CDR3 DNA reads TGTGCCTGGGGGACAGGGAACATGAACACTGAAGCTTTCTTT. Translated, it gives CAWGTGNMNTEAFF.

The chain employs TRBV24-1 and TRBJ1-5; D is perhaps TRBD1 (6 bases). CDR3 length: 13 residues. The V end was cut by 6 bases, the J end by 3 bases, with 8 bases between. Per the germline V gene, CDR1 is KGHDR and CDR2 is SFDVKD. CDR3 in DNA: TGTGCCACCAGTACAGGGAACAATCAGCCCCAGCATTTT. Translated: CATSTGNNQPQHF.

The V and J genes are TRBV5-4 and TRBJ2-2; 7 bases are a match to TRBD1. V trimming: 4 bases; J trimming: 0 bases; junction bases outside the gene matches: 9. In germline, CDR1 is SGHNT, CDR2 YYREEE (reference sequence). CDR3 length: 17 residues. CDR3: CASSNLPGGSNTGELFF. CDR3 bases: TGTGCCAGCAGCAACCTCCCAGGGGGATCGAACACCGGGGAGCTGTTTTTT.

The chain joins TRBV5-5 to TRBJ1-4; possibly TRBD1 for D (5 bases). CDR1 is SGHKS, CDR2 YYEKEE, per germline (reference sequence). V lost 4 bases, J lost 4 bases, and 14 bases lay in between. The CDR3 covers 15 residues. Here the CDR3 reads CASSRPGGYNEKLFF. CDR3 coding DNA: TGTGCCAGCAGCCGCCCGGGGGGGTATAATGAAAAACTGTTTTTT.

This chain uses TRBV19 with TRBJ1-5; 10 bases fit TRBD1. This CDR3 contains 16 residues. CDR1 is LNHDA and CDR2 is SQIVND in the germline V gene (reference sequence). The J segment lost 6 bases and the V segment lost 4 bases, leaving 9 bases of the junction unmatched. The CDR3 bases are TGTGCCAGTAGTAGTTTCGGGACAGGGGCTGCTCAGCCCCAGCATTTT. Protein: CASSSFGTGAAQPQHF. Variable domain in full (rest from reference TRBV19 and TRBJ1-5): DGGITQSPKYLFRKEGQNVTLSCEQNLNHDAMYWYRQDPGQGLRLIYYSQIVNDFQKGDIAEGYSVSREKKESFPLTVTSAQKNPTAFYLCASSSFGTGAAQPQHFGDGTRLSIL.

This chain joins TRBV29-1 and TRBJ1-2; 8 bases agree with TRBD1. The germline gives CDR1 SQVTM, CDR2 ANQGSEA. This CDR3 contains 11 residues. Losses at the gene ends were 6 bases for V and 8 bases for J; bases not matched to a gene: 5. The CDR3 is CSVDRDGGYTF. The CDR3 DNA sequence: TGCAGCGTGGACAGGGATGGAGGCTACACCTTC.

The chain couples TRBV4-1 to TRBJ2-1; TRBD1 might be the D (6 bases). The CDR3 covers 17 residues. Germline-derived CDR1 and CDR2 are MGHRA and YSYEKL. V lost 0 bases and J 1 base, leaving 13 bases between the germline ends. The CDR3: CASSQDRRQGSYNEQFF. The CDR3 DNA is TGCGCCAGCAGCCAAGATCGGAGGCAGGGGTCCTACAATGAGCAGTTCTTC.

The genes are TRBV7-9 and TRBJ2-1, with 10 positions matching TRBD1. CDR3 length: 15 amino acids. Unmatched junction bases numbered 7, after V lost 5 bases and J lost 6 bases. Germline CDR1 is SEHNR and CDR2 is FQNEAQ (reference sequence). CDR3 in DNA: TGTGCCAGCAGCATACGGACAGGGGGTCTCAATGAGCAGTTCTTC. It yields the protein CASSIRTGGLNEQFF.

The V gene is TRBV5-8, the J gene TRBJ2-1; 8 bases agree with TRBD1. V shed 3 bases and J 9 bases; nucleotides not matched to a gene: 8. The germline V gene has CDR1 SGHTS and CDR2 YDEGEE. This CDR3 spans 14 amino acids. The CDR3 region is CASSSGQGLGEQFF. In DNA, the CDR3 is TGTGCCAGCAGCTCAGGACAGGGATTAGGTGAGCAGTTCTTC.

This rearrangement joins TRBV6-5 to TRBJ2-7; D might be TRBD1 (5 bases). V was cut by 0 bases and J by 0 bases, with 9 bases left in between. Per germline, CDR1 MNHEY and CDR2 SVGAGI. The CDR3 consists of 15 residues. The CDR3 reads CASSYSWTNSYEQYF. The CDR3 nucleotides read TGTGCCAGCAGTTACTCTTGGACAAACTCCTACGAGCAGTACTTC.

The chain uses TRBV19 and TRBJ2-2, with 8 bases lining up with TRBD2. V shed 6 bases and J 5 bases; nucleotides not matched to a gene: 11. The CDR3 extends over 16 amino acids. Germline V lookup: CDR1 LNHDA, CDR2 SQIVND (reference sequence). The CDR3 nucleotides are TGTGCCAGTAGCCCCCCGGGAGGGATAAAAACCGGGGAGCTGTTTTTT. The encoded protein is CASSPPGGIKTGELFF.

The chain combines TRBV10-1 with TRBJ2-1; TRBD2 agrees at 13 bases. This CDR3 region has 15 residues. V lost 5 bases to trimming and J lost 7 bases; unmatched junction nucleotides: 5. CDR1 WNHNN and CDR2 SYGVQD come from the germline V gene (reference sequence). The DNA of the CDR3 is TGCGCCAGCAGTTATACTAGCGGGAGGGCAAATGAGCAGTTCTTC. As protein: CASSYTSGRANEQFF.

This rearrangement joins TRBV7-2 to TRBJ2-5; 9 bases agree with TRBD2. V shed 2 bases, J shed 6 bases, and the junction held 7 bases outside the gene matches. Germline CDR1 reads SGHTA; CDR2 reads FQGNSA. This CDR3 has 15 amino acids. In DNA form, the CDR3 reads TGTGCCAGCAGCTTACAGATAGCGGGGGCAAAGACCCAGTACTTC. Translating it yields CASSLQIAGAKTQYF.

This clone was counted a single time. J is TRBJ2-7 and V is TRBV18, with 13 bases identical to TRBD2. Germline V gives CDR1 KGHSH, CDR2 LQKENI. Trimming cost V 5 bases and J 7 bases; bases outside gene matches: 11. CDR3 length: 16 residues. CDR3 in DNA: TGTGCCAGCTCATCACAACTAGCGGGAGGGCGGGGAGAGCAGTACTTC. Translating gives CASSSQLAGGRGEQYF.

The gene calls are TRBV7-2 and TRBJ2-7; TRBD1 agrees at 7 bases. CDR1 and CDR2 from the germline V gene are SGHTA and FQGNSA. V was pared by 2 bases and J by 3 bases, with 4 bases of the junction left unmatched. The CDR3 is 14 amino acids. The CDR3 spells CASSLNRGFYEQYF. The CDR3 nucleotides read TGTGCCAGCAGCTTAAACAGGGGCTTCTACGAGCAGTACTTC.